This is a list of T cell receptor beta chains from one sample in a study of metastatic and nonmetastatic thyroid tumors. TCRdb re-called clones via MiXCR from the PCR reads. The sample contains about 30,000 clones, 9.5% to 14% of which appear only once. Source material: blood. These receptors were taken from a female donor with papillary thyroid cancer or a benign thyroid nodule (not recorded which). Some clones in this sample may be carry-over from other donors' samples. The CDR3 runs from the conserved cysteine through the conserved F or W. D genes are given only for firm matches. A clone size is listed for some rows: how often the clone was seen (once, few, many), or a class if it is expanded.

size: few; V: TRBV10-1; length: 17; D: TRBD1; J: TRBJ2-7; CDR3: CASSESRAGQGSYEQYF; DNA: TGCGCCAGCAGTGAGTCGAGAGCGGGACAGGGGTCCTACGAGCAGTACTTC
size: many; V: TRBV3-1; length: 14; D: -; J: TRBJ1-2; CDR3: CASSPSQVNYGYTF; DNA: TGTGCCAGCAGCCCTTCCCAGGTTAACTATGGCTACACCTTC
size: few; V: TRBV6-9; length: 15; D: -; J: TRBJ2-1; CDR3: CASSYGAIGNNEQFF; DNA: TGTGCCAGCAGTTATGGGGCGATAGGGAACAATGAGCAGTTCTTC
size: many; V: TRBV6-4; length: 15; D: -; J: TRBJ2-3; CDR3: CASSRTPVGTDTQYF; DNA: TGTGCCAGCAGTCGAACCCCGGTGGGCACAGATACGCAGTATTTT
size: few; V: TRBV28; length: 15; D: -; J: TRBJ1-4; CDR3: CASSLIGGEGEKLFF; DNA: TGTGCCAGCAGCCTAATAGGGGGGGAAGGAGAAAAACTGTTTTTT
size: many; V: TRBV2; length: 14; D: -; J: TRBJ1-1; CDR3: CASSVQGRGNEAFF; DNA: TGTGCCAGCAGTGTACAGGGCCGGGGAAATGAAGCTTTCTTT
size: few; V: TRBV2; length: 15; D: -; J: TRBJ2-1; CDR3: CASSAWGSEKNEQFF; DNA: TGTGCCAGCAGTGCGTGGGGCAGTGAGAAGAATGAGCAGTTCTTC
size: -; V: TRBV6-1; length: 14; D: -; J: TRBJ1-3; CDR3: CASSDGGAGNTIYF; DNA: TGTGCCAGCAGTGACGGGGGTGCGGGAAACACCATATATTTT
size: medium-sized; V: TRBV6-2/TRBV6-3; length: 16; D: -; J: TRBJ1-6; CDR3: CATSGGPVAYNSPLHF; DNA: TGTGCCACCTCGGGCGGACCTGTCGCCTATAATTCACCCCTCCACTTT
size: few; V: TRBV19; length: 14; D: -; J: TRBJ1-3; CDR3: CASMTVATGNTIYF; DNA: TGTGCCAGTATGACAGTGGCTACTGGAAACACCATATATTTT
size: few; V: TRBV12-3/TRBV12-4; length: 14; D: -; J: TRBJ2-7; CDR3: CASSEDGRSYEQYF; DNA: TGTGCCAGCAGTGAGGACGGTCGCTCCTACGAGCAGTACTTC